The 10 T cell receptor beta chains listed next were all sequenced from one sample in a study of cytomegalovirus exposure and HLA in healthy donors. The PCR had 60 Vbeta and 13 Jbeta primers. TCRdb keeps only in-frame clones here, not all; method: immunoSEQ multiplex PCR. The data show approximately 100,000 clones, about a tenth seen once. Material: PBMCs. Every receptor here comes from a man aged 40-50 years in good health and CMV-seropositive.

V usage is TRBV6-6 and J usage is TRBJ2-1; 14 positions agree with TRBD2. Trimming at V came to 0 bases and at J to 9 bases, leaving 4 bases not matched to a gene. CDR3 length: 16 amino acids. Germline-derived CDR1 and CDR2 are MNHNY and SVGAGI (reference sequence). CDR3 protein: CASSYSGLAGEIEQFF. CDR3 DNA sequence: TGTGCCAGCAGTTACTCGGGACTAGCGGGAGAAATTGAGCAGTTCTTC.

The CDR3 sequence: CASSGPDRACNQPQHF. As DNA, the CDR3 is TGTGCCAGCAGTGGCCCGGACAGGGCCTGCAATCAGCCCCAGCATTTT. V usage is TRBV25-1 and J usage is TRBJ1-5; TRBD1 matches 8 bases. The CDR3 totals 16 residues. CDR1 and CDR2 from the germline V gene are MGHDK and SYGVNS. J was trimmed by 2 bases and V by 4 bases; bases with no gene match: 7.

This clone was counted only a few times. The chain links TRBV7-8 to TRBJ2-2; maybe TRBD2 (6 bases). The germline V gene has CDR1 SGHVS and CDR2 FQNEAQ. The CDR3 extends over 16 amino acids. V shed 1 base and J shed 1 base, with 10 bases lying between them. The CDR3 loop is CASSLVPGLNTGELFF. DNA for the CDR3: TGTGCCAGCAGCTTAGTACCGGGACTGAACACCGGGGAGCTGTTTTTT.

The V and J genes are TRBV5-6 and TRBJ2-3; 10 bases fit TRBD2. V was pared by 0 bases and J by 4 bases, with 8 bases of the junction left unmatched. Germline V gives CDR1 SGHDT, CDR2 YYEEEE. The CDR3 covers 17 residues. The CDR3 is CASSLGASGRFPDTQYF. The DNA for the CDR3 is TGTGCCAGCAGCTTGGGCGCTAGCGGGAGATTTCCAGATACGCAGTATTTT. The full variable domain, in which reference TRBV5-6 and TRBJ2-3 provide the parts outside the CDR3, is DAGVTQSPTHLIKTRGQQVTLRCSPKSGHDTVSWYQQALGQGPQFIFQYYEEEERQRGNFPDRFSGHQFPNYSSELNVNALLLGDSALYLCASSLGASGRFPDTQYFGPGTRLTVL.

This chain uses TRBV10-3 with TRBJ1-2, with D perhaps TRBD1 (6 bases). Trimming cost V 11 bases and J 5 bases, with 12 bases left between them. Germline CDR1 and CDR2: ENHRY and SYGVKD. CDR3 length: 11 residues. The CDR3 is CAGQTDYGYTF. In DNA, the CDR3 is TGTGCCGGACAGACGGATTATGGCTACACCTTC.

This clone was counted only a few times. The chain joins TRBV5-6 to TRBJ2-6, with TRBD1 matching 7 bases. Germline CDR1 is SGHDT and CDR2 is YYEEEE. The CDR3 covers 17 residues. The trim removed 4 bases at V and 0 bases at J, leaving 7 bases unmatched. CDR3 sequence reads: CASSHRDSLSGANVLTF. The CDR3 nucleotides read TGTGCCAGCAGCCACCGGGACAGCCTCTCTGGGGCCAACGTCCTGACTTTC.

This clone was seen a handful of times. The rearrangement links TRBV4-1 to TRBJ2-3, with 7 bases matching TRBD2. Germline trimming cut 3 bases from V and 0 bases from J; bases unmatched to any gene: 9. The germline V gene has CDR1 MGHRA and CDR2 YSYEKL. The CDR3 has 17 amino acids. CDR3 bases: TGCGCCAGCAGCCAGGAGGTGGGAGGGGCTAGCACAGATACGCAGTATTTT. This codes for CASSQEVGGASTDTQYF.

The chain couples TRBV28 to TRBJ1-2; D is possibly TRBD1 (5 bases). This CDR3 is 14 amino acids long. The germline V gene has CDR1 MDHEN and CDR2 SYDVKM. V lost 2 bases and J lost 5, with 12 bases in between. CDR3 in amino acids: CASSLTAGLYGYTF. The CDR3 nucleotides read TGTGCCAGCAGTTTAACGGCAGGGTTATATGGCTACACCTTC.

Only a few counts were recorded for this clone. The chain has TRBV4-1 and TRBJ2-6, with D unclear. Germline values: CDR1 MGHRA, CDR2 YSYEKL. The CDR3 extends over 16 amino acids. Trimming cost V 4 bases and J 3 bases, with 13 bases left between them. CDR3 DNA: TGCGCCAGCAGCCTTGGCGGTGCCTATGGGGCCAACGTCCTGACTTTC. Encoded protein: CASSLGGAYGANVLTF.

This clone turned up a few times. This sequence joins TRBV12-5 and TRBJ2-1; TRBD2 might be the D (6 bases). V gave up 3 bases and J gave up 2 bases, with 20 bases separating them. CDR3 length equals 18 residues. Germline V lookup: CDR1 LGHNT, CDR2 FRNRAP. This chain's CDR3 is CASGFTAAGIEPYNEQFF. In DNA form, the CDR3 reads TGTGCTAGTGGTTTCACGGCGGCGGGAATAGAACCCTACAATGAGCAGTTCTTC.